The 4 T cell receptor beta chains below were found in one sample sequenced in a study of T cell responses to AZD1222 COVID-19 vaccine. Produced via immunoSEQ multiplex PCR; TCRdb's table is partial and in-frame only. Here the sample spans 140,000 to 150,000 clones, roughly 89% being singletons. This specimen was peripheral blood, taken on day 0 of AZD1222 vaccination. The receptors derive from an adult in good health.

V is TRBV15 and J is TRBJ2-1; maybe TRBD2 (7 bases). This CDR3 contains 15 residues. The V end was cut by 8 bases, the J end by 1 base, with 15 bases between. Germline V lookup: CDR1 LNHNV, CDR2 YYDKDF (reference sequence). The CDR3 sequence is CATGGGPGSYNEQFF. The CDR3 DNA reads as TGTGCCACCGGGGGGGGCCCGGGGTCCTACAATGAGCAGTTCTTC. The entire variable domain, with the rest obtained from reference TRBV15 and TRBJ2-1, is as follows: DAMVIQNPRYQVTQFGKPVTLSCSQTLNHNVMYWYQQKSSQAPKLLFHYYDKDFNNEADTPDNFQSRRPNTSFCFLDIRSPGLGDTAMYLCATGGGPGSYNEQFFGPGTRLTVL.

This rearrangement joins TRBV15 to TRBJ2-7; D gene uncertain. The CDR3 sequence is 13 residues long. Looked up from germline, CDR1 is LNHNV and CDR2 is YYDKDF (reference sequence). Trimming stripped 0 bases from V and 1 base from J, with 4 bases between. The DNA of the CDR3 is TGTGCCACCAGCAGAGACAGGTCCTACGAGCAGTACTTC. Its translation is CATSRDRSYEQYF.

This chain joins TRBV11-1 and TRBJ2-1; 7 bases agree with TRBD2. CDR1 and CDR2 from the germline V gene are SGHAT and FQDESV (reference sequence). The CDR3 sequence is 15 residues long. V shed 5 bases and J 5 bases; nucleotides not matched to a gene: 9. The CDR3 DNA follows: TGTGCCAGCAGCCCCTTCGGGGGAGGGAACAATGAGCAGTTCTTC. Amino acid sequence: CASSPFGGGNNEQFF.

The rearrangement links TRBV9 to TRBJ1-4; a possible D gene is TRBD1 (5 bases). Trimming left V 0 bases short and J 6 bases short, with 12 bases between. This CDR3 spans 15 amino acids. The V gene's germline CDR1 is SGDLS and CDR2 YYNGEE. The CDR3 DNA reads as TGTGCCAGCAGCGTAGAGGGACTATCCCATGAAAAACTGTTTTTT. It specifies CASSVEGLSHEKLFF. Drawing the rest from reference TRBV9 and TRBJ1-4, the complete variable domain is DSGVTQTPKHLITATGQRVTLRCSPRSGDLSVYWYQQSLDQGLQFLIQYYNGEERAKGNILERFSAQQFPDLHSELNLSSLELGDSALYFCASSVEGLSHEKLFFGSGTQLSVL.